This TCR beta chain was obtained from a study of CD8+ T cells in alopecia areata. Investigators isolated RNA and reverse transcribed it into cDNA to act as the sequencing template. The protocol was immunoSEQ multiplex PCR, while the TCRdb copy is restricted to in-frame clones and leaves out a portion. The sample contains 190,000 or so clones, over 45% of which appear only once. The V gene's germline CDR1 is GTSNPN and CDR2 SVGIG (reference sequence). This CDR3 is built from 13 residues. Trimming shortened V by 6 bases and J by 3 bases, and 14 bases separated the two germline ends. This sample's treatment: oral pan-JAK inhibitor, 5-10 mg twice daily. PBMCs were stained for CD3, CD4 and CD8, and CD4+ and CD8+ T cells were sorted. As for this clone: The antigen is unknown.

Study-wide results and limits: In blood and scalp, many expanded lesional clones persisted during tofacitinib.

V gene TRBV30 combines with J gene TRBJ1-1; possibly TRBD1 for D (6 bases). The sequenced sample was CD4+ T cells sorted from blood, obtained at week 24, from a patient treated with tofacitinib. The origin of this receptor is a human donor with alopecia areata. CDR3 residues: CACSRGGYTEAFF. The CDR3 region has the DNA TGTGCCTGTTCCAGGGGAGGGTACACTGAAGCTTTCTTT.